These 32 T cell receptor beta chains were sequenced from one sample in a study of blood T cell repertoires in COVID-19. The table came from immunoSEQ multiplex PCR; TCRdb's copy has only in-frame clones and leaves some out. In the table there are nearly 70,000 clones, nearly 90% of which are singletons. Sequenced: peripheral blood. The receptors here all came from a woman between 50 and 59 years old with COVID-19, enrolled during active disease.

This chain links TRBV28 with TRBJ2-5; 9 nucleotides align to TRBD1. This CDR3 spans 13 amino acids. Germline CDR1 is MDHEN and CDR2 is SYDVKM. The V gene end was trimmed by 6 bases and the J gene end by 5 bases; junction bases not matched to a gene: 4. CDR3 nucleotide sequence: TGTGCCAGCAGACAGGGGGCCAGGGAGACCCAGTACTTC. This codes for CASRQGARETQYF.

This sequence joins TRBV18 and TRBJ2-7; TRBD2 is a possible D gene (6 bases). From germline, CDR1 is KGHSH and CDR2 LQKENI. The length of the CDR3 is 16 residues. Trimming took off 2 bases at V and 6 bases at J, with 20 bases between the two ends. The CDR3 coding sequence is TGTGCCAGCTCACCAATAGCCTCGGGACTCCTAAGCGAGCAGTACTTC. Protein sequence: CASSPIASGLLSEQYF.

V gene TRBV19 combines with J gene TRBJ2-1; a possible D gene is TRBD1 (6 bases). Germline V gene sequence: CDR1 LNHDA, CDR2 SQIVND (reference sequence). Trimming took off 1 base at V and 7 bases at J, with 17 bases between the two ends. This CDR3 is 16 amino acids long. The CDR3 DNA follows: TGTGCCAGTAGTATAGCCTGGCTGATGAGGGGGAATGAGCAGTTCTTC. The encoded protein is CASSIAWLMRGNEQFF.

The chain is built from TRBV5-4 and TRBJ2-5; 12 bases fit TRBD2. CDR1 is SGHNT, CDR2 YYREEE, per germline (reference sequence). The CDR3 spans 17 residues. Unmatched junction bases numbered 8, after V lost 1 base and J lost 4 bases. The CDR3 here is CASSLQSSGRARETQYF. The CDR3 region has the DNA TGTGCCAGCAGCTTGCAGTCTAGCGGGAGGGCCAGAGAGACCCAGTACTTC.

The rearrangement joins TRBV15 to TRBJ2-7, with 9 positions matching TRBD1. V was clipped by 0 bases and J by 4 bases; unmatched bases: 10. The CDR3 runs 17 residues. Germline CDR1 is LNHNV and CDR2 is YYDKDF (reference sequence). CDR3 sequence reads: CATSRDFQGQGRYEQYF. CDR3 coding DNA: TGTGCCACCAGCAGAGATTTCCAGGGACAGGGTAGATACGAGCAGTACTTC.

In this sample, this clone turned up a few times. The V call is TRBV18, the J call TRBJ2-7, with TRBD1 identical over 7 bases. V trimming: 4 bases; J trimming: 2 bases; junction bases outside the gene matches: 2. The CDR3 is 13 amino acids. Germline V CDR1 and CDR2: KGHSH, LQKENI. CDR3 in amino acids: CASSRQGAYEQYF. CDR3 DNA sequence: TGTGCCAGCTCACGGCAGGGGGCCTACGAGCAGTACTTC.

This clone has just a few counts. CDR3 in DNA: TGTGCCAGCAGCTCCCTGACTATGGGGACAGGGGGCAATCAGCCCCAGCATTTT. It is translated as CASSSLTMGTGGNQPQHF. The chain combines TRBV7-9 with TRBJ1-5; 10 bases line up with TRBD1. The trim removed 4 bases at V and 2 bases at J, leaving 11 bases unmatched. Germline V gene lookup returns CDR1 SEHNR and CDR2 FQNEAQ (reference sequence). The CDR3 has 18 amino acids.

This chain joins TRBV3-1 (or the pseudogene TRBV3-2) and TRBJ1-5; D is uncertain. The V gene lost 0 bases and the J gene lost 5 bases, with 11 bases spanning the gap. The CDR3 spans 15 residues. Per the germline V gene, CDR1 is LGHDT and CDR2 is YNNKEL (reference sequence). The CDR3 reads CASSQEGWSHQPQHF. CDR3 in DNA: TGTGCCAGCAGCCAAGAAGGATGGAGTCATCAGCCCCAGCATTTT.

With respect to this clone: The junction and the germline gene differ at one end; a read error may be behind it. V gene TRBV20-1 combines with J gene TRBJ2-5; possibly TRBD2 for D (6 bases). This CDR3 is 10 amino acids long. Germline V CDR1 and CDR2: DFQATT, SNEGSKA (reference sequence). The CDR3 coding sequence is TGCAGTGGTACGGGGGTTCCCCCTAACTTC. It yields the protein CSGTGVPPNF.

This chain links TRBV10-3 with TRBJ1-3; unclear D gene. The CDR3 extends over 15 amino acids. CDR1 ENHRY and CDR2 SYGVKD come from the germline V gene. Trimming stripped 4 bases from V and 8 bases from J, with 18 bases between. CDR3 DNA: TGTGCCATCAGTGCCCTAGACCAAATGGGAGACACCATATATTTT. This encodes CAISALDQMGDTIYF.

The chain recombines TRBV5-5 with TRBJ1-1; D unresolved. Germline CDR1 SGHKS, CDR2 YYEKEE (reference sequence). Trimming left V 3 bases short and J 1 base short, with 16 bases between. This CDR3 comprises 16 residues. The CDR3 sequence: CASSYDPGARNTEAFF. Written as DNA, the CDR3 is TGTGCCAGCAGCTACGACCCGGGTGCTAGGAACACTGAAGCTTTCTTT.

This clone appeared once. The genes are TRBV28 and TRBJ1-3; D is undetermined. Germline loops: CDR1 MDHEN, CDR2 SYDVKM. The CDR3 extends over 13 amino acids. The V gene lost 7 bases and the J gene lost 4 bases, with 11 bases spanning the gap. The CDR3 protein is CASTFRSGNTIYF. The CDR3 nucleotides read TGTGCCAGCACCTTTCGGTCCGGAAACACCATATATTTT.

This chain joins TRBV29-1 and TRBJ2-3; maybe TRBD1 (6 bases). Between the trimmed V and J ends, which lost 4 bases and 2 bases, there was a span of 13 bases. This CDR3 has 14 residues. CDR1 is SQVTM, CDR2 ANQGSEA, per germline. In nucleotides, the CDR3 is TGCAGCGTTGTTGAACAGGGCCTCACAGATACGCAGTATTTT. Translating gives CSVVEQGLTDTQYF.

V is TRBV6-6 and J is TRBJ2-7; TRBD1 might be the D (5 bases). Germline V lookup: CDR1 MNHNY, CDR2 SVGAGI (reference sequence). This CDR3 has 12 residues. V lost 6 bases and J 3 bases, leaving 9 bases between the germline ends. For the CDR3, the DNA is TGTGCCAGCAGCCGCCAGGGCTACGAGCAGTACTTC. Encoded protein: CASSRQGYEQYF.

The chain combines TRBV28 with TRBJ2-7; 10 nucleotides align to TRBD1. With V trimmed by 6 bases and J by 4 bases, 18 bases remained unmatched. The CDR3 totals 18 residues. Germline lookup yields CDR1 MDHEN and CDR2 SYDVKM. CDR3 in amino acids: CASSLITGQGGILYEQYF. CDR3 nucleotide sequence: TGTGCCAGCAGCCTGATTACCGGACAGGGGGGAATCCTGTACGAGCAGTACTTC.

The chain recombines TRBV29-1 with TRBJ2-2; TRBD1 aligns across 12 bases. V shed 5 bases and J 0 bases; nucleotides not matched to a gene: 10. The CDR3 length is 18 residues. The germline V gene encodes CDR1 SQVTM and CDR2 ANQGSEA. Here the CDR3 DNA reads TGCAGCGTTCCCCACCAGGGACAGGGGGCATCGAACACCGGGGAGCTGTTTTTT. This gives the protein CSVPHQGQGASNTGELFF.

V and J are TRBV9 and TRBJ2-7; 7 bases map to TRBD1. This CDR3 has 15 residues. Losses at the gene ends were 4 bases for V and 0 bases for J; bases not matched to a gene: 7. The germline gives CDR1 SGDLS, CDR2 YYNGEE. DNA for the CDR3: TGTGCCAGCAGCCCAGGACAGGCCTACTCCTACGAGCAGTACTTC. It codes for CASSPGQAYSYEQYF.

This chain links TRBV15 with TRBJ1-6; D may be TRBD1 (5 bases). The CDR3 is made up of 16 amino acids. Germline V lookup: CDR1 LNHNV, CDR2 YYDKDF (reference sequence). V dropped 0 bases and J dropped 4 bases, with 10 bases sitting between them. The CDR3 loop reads CATSRDRQGYNSPLHF. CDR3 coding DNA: TGTGCCACCAGCAGAGATCGGCAGGGATATAATTCACCCCTCCACTTT.

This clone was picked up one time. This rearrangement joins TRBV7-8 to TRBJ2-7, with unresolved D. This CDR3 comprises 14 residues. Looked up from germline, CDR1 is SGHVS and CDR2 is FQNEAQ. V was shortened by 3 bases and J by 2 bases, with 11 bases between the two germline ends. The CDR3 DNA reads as TGTGCCAGCAGCTTTTCGAGAATACCCTACGAGCAGTACTTC. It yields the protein CASSFSRIPYEQYF.

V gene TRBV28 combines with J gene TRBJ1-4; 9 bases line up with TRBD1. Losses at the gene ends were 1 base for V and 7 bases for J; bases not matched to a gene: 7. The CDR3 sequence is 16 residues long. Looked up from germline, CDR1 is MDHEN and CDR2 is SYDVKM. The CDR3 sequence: CASSLFGTGLGEKLFF. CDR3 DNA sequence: TGTGCCAGCAGTTTATTCGGGACAGGGTTAGGTGAAAAACTGTTTTTT. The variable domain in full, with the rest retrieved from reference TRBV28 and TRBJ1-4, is DVKVTQSSRYLVKRTGEKVFLECVQDMDHENMFWYRQDPGLGLRLIYFSYDVKMKEKGDIPEGYSVSREKKERFSLILESASTNQTSMYLCASSLFGTGLGEKLFFGSGTQLSVL.

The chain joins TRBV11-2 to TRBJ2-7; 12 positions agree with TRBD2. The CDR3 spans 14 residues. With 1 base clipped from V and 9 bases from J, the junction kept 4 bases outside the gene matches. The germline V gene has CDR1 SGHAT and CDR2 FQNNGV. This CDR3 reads CASSLATSGSRQYF. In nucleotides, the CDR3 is TGTGCCAGCAGCTTAGCGACTAGCGGGAGCCGGCAGTACTTC.

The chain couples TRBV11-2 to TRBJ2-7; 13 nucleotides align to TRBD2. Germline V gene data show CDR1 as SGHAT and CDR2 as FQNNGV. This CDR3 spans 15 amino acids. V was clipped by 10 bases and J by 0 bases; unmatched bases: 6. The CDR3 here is CATSGLAGHSYEQYF. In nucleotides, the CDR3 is TGTGCCACTTCGGGACTAGCGGGACACTCCTACGAGCAGTACTTC.

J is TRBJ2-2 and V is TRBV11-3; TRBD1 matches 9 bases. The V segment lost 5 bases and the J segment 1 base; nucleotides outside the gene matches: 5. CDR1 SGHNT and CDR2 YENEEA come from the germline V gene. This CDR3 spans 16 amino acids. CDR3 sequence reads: CASSLRDRVNTGELFF. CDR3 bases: TGTGCCAGCAGCCTCCGGGACAGGGTGAACACCGGGGAGCTGTTTTTT.

CDR3 in amino acids: CAWSPDRVSPLHF. For the CDR3, the DNA is TGTGCCTGGAGCCCGGACAGGGTATCACCCCTCCACTTT. The rearrangement joins TRBV30 to TRBJ1-6; 8 bases agree with TRBD1. CDR1 GTSNPN and CDR2 SVGIG come from the germline V gene (reference sequence). V was pared by 3 bases and J by 10 bases, with 5 bases of the junction left unmatched. The CDR3 extends over 13 amino acids.

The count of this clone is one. The CDR3 region is CASSLETGLAKNIQYF. CDR3 coding DNA: TGTGCCAGCAGCTTGGAGACAGGGCTAGCCAAAAACATTCAGTACTTC. The V gene is TRBV7-8, the J gene TRBJ2-4, with 7 bases fitting TRBD1. V lost 3 bases to trimming and J lost 0 bases; unmatched junction nucleotides: 5. This CDR3 is built from 16 residues. Germline assignment: CDR1 SGHVS and CDR2 FQNEAQ.

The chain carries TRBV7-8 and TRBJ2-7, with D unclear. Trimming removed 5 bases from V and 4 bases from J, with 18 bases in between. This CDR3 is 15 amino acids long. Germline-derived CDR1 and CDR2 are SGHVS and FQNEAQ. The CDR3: CASSPTPGTGYEQYF. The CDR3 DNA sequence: TGTGCCAGCAGCCCGACCCCCGGAACCGGGTACGAGCAGTACTTC.

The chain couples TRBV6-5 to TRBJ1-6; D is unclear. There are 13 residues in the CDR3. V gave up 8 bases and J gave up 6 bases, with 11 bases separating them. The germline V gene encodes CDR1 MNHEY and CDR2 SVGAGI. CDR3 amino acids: CASCSMFNSPLHF. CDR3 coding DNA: TGTGCCAGCTGTTCAATGTTTAATTCACCCCTCCACTTT.

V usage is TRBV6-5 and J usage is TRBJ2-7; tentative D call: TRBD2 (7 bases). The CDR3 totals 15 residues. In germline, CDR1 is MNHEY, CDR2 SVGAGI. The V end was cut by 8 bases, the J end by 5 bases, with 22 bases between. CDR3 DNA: TGTGCCAGCTCAAGGGGAGGGCAGGGGATCCACGAGCAGTACTTC. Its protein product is CASSRGGQGIHEQYF.

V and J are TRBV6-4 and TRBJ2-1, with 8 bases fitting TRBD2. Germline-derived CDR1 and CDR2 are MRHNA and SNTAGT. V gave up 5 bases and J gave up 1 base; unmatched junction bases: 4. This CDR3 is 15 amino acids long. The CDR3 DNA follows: TGTGCCAGCAGTACCGGGACTAGGTCCTACAATGAGCAGTTCTTC. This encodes CASSTGTRSYNEQFF.

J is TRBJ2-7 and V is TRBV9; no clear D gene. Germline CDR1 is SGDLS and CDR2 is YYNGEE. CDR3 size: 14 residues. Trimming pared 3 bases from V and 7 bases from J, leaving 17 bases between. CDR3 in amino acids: CASSASPLTREQYF. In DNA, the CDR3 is TGTGCCAGCAGCGCCAGTCCCCTGACACGTGAGCAGTACTTC.

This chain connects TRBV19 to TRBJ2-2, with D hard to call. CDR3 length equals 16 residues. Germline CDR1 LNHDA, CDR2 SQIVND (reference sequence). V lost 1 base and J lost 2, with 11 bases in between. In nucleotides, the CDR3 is TGTGCCAGTAGTATAGTCCAAAGCCAAAACACCGGGGAGCTGTTTTTT. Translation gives CASSIVQSQNTGELFF.

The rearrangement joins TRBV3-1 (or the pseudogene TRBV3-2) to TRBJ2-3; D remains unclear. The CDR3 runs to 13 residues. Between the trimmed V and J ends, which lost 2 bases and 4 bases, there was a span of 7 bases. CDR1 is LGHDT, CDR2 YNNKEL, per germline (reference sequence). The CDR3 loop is CASSQQAPDTQYF. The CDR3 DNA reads TGTGCCAGCAGCCAACAGGCCCCAGATACGCAGTATTTT.